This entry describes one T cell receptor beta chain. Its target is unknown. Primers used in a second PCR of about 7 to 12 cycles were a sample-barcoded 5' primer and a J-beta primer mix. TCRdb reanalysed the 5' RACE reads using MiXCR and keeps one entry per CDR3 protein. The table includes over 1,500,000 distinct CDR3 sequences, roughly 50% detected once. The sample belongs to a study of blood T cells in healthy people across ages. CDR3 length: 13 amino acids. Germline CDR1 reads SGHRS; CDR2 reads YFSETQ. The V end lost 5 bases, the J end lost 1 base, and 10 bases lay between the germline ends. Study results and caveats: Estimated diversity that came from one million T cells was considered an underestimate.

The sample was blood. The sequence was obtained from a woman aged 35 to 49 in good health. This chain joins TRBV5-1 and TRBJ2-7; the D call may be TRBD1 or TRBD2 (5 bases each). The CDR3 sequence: CASSKGRSYEQYF. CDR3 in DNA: TGCGCCAGCAGTAAGGGACGGTCCTACGAGCAGTACTTC.